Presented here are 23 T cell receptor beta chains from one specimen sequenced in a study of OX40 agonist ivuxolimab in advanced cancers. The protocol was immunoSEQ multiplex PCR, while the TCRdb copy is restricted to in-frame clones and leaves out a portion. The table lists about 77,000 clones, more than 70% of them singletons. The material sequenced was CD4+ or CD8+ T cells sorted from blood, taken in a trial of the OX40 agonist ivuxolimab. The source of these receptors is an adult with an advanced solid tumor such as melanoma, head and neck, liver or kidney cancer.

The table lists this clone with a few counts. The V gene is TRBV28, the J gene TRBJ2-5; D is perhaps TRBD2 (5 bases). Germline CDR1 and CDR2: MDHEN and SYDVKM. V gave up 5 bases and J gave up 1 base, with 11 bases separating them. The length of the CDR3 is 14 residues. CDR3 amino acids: CASSPGLLQETQYF. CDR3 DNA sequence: TGTGCCAGCAGTCCTGGACTCCTCCAAGAGACCCAGTACTTC.

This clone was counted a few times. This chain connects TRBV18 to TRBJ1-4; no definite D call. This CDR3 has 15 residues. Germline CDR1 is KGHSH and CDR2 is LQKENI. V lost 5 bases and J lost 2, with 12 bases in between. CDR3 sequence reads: CASSTIGGTNEKLFF. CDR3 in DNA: TGTGCCAGCTCAACAATTGGAGGGACTAATGAAAAACTGTTTTTT.

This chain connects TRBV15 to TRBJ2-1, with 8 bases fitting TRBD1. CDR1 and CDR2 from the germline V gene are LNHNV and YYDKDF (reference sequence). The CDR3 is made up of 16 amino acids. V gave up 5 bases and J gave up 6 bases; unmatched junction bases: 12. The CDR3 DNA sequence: TGTGCCACCAGCTCGGGACAGGTGGGATCCCGCAATGAGCAGTTCTTC. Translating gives CATSSGQVGSRNEQFF.

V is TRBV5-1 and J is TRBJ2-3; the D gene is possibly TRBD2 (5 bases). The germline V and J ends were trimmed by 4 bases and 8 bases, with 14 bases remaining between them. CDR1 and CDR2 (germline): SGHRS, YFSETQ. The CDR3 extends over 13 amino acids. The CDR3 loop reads CASSTGLHVTQYF. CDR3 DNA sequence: TGCGCCAGCAGCACCGGACTCCACGTTACGCAGTATTTT.

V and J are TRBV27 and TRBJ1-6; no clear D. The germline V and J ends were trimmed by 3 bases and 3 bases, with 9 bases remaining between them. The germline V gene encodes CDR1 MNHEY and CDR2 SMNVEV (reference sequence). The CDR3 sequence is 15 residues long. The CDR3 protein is CASSFEGLYNSPLHF. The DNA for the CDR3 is TGTGCCAGCAGTTTTGAGGGCCTCTATAATTCACCCCTCCACTTT.

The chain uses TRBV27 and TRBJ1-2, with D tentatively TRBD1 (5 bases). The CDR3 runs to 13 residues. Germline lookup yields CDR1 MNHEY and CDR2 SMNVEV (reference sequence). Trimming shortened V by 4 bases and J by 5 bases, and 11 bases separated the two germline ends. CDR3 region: CASSSSGRYGYTF. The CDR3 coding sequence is TGTGCCAGCAGTTCGTCAGGGCGGTATGGCTACACCTTC.

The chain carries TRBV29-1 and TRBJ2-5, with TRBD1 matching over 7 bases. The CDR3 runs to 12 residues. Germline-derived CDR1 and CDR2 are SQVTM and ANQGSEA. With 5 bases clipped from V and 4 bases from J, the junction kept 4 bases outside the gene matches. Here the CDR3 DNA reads TGCAGCGTTCGGACAGGACCAGAGACCCAGTACTTC. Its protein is CSVRTGPETQYF.

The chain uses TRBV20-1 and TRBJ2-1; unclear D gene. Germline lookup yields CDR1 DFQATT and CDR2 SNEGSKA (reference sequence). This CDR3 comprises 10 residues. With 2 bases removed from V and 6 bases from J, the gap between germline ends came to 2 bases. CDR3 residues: CSARTNEQFF. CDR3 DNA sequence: TGCAGTGCTAGAACCAATGAGCAGTTCTTC.

CDR3: CASSPDPAGNEQFF. In DNA, the CDR3 is TGCGCCAGCAGCCCGGACCCGGCGGGCAATGAGCAGTTCTTC. This chain links TRBV5-1 with TRBJ2-1; tentative D call: TRBD2 (5 bases). Germline V gene sequence: CDR1 SGHRS, CDR2 YFSETQ. V was trimmed by 4 bases and J by 6 bases, leaving 14 bases between them. The CDR3 is 14 residues long.

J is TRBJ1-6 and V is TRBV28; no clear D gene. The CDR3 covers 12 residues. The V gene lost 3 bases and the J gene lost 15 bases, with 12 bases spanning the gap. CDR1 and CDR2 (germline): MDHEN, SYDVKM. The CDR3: CASSFGSLHLHF. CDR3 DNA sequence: TGTGCCAGCAGTTTTGGTTCCCTTCACCTCCACTTT.

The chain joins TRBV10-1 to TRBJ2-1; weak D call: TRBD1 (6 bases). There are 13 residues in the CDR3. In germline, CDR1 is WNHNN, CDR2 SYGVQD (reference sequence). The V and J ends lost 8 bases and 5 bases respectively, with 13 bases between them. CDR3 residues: CASRATGNNEQFF. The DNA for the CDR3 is TGCGCCAGCCGGGCTACAGGGAACAATGAGCAGTTCTTC.

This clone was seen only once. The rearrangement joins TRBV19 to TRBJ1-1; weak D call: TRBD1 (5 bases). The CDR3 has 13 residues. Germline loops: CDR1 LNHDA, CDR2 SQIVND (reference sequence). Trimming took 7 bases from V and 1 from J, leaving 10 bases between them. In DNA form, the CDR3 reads TGTGCCAGTACCAAGCAGGGGAACACTGAAGCTTTCTTT. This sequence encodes CASTKQGNTEAFF.

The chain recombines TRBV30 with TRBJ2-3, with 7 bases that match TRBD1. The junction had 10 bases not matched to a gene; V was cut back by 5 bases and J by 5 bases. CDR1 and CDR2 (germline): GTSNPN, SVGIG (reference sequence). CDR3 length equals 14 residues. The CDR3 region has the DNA TGTGCCTGGGAGACAGGGACGGCGGGAGATACGCAGTATTTT. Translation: CAWETGTAGDTQYF.

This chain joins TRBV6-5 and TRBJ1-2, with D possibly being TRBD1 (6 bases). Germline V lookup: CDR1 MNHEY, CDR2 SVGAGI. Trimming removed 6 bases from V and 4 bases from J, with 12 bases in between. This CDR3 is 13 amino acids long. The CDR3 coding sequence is TGTGCCAGCAGGACAGGACAGATCTATGGCTACACCTTC. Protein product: CASRTGQIYGYTF.

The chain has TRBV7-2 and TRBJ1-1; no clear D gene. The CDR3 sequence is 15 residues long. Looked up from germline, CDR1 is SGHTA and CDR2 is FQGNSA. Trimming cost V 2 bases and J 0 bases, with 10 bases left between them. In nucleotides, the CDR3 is TGTGCCAGCAGCTTAAGTGGGAACTTGAACACTGAAGCTTTCTTT. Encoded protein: CASSLSGNLNTEAFF.

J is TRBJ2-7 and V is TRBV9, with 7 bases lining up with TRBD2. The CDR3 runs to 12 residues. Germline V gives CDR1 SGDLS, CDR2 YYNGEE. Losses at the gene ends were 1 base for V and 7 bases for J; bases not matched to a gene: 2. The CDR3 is CASSVSGGEQYF. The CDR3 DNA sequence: TGTGCCAGCAGCGTATCGGGAGGTGAGCAGTACTTC.

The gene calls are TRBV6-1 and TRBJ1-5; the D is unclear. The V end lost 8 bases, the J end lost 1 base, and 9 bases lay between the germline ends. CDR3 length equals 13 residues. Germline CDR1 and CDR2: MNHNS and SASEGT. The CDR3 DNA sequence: TGTGCCAGCTTTCCTGGGAGCAATCAGCCCCAGCATTTT. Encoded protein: CASFPGSNQPQHF.

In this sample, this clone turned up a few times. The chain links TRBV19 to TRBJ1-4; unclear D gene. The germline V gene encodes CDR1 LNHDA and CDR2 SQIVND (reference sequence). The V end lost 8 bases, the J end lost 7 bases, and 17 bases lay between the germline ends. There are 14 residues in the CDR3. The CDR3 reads CASGSLEWSEKLFF. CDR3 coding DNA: TGTGCCAGTGGGAGCCTCGAATGGAGTGAAAAACTGTTTTTT.

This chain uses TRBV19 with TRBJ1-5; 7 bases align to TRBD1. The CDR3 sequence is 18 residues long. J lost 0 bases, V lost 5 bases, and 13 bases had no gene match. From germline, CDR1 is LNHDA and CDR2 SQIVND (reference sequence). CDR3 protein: CASSGTVFDHYSNQPQHF. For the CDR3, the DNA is TGTGCCAGTAGTGGGACAGTGTTCGACCATTATAGCAATCAGCCCCAGCATTTT.

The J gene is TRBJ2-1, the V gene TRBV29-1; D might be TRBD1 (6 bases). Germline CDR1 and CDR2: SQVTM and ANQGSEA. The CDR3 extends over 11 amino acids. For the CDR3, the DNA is TGCAGGGGGGCCTCCTACAATGAGCAGTTCTTC. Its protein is CRGASYNEQFF.

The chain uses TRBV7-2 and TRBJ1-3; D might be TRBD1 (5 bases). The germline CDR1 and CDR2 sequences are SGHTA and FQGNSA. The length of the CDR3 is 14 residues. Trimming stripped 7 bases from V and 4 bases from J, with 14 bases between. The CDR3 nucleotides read TGTGCCAGCACCAATCCCAGGGAAGGAAACACCATATATTTT. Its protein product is CASTNPREGNTIYF.

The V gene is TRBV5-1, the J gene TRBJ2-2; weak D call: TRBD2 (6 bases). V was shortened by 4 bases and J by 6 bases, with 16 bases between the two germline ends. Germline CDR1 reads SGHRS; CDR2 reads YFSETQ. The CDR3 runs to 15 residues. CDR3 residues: CASSEGRREAGELFF. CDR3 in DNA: TGCGCCAGCAGCGAGGGACGCAGGGAGGCCGGGGAGCTGTTTTTT.

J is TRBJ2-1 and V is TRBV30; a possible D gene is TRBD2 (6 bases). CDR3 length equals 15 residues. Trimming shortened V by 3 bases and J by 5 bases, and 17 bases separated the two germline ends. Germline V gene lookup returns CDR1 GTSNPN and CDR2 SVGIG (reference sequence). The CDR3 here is CAWSQAGRDHNEQFF. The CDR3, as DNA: TGTGCCTGGAGCCAAGCCGGGCGGGACCACAATGAGCAGTTCTTC. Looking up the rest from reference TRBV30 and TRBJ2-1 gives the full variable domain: SQTIHQWPATLVQPVGSPLSLECTVEGTSNPNLYWYRQAAGRGLQLLFYSVGIGQISSEVPQNLSASRPQDRQFILSSKKLLLSDSGFYLCAWSQAGRDHNEQFFGPGTRLTVL.